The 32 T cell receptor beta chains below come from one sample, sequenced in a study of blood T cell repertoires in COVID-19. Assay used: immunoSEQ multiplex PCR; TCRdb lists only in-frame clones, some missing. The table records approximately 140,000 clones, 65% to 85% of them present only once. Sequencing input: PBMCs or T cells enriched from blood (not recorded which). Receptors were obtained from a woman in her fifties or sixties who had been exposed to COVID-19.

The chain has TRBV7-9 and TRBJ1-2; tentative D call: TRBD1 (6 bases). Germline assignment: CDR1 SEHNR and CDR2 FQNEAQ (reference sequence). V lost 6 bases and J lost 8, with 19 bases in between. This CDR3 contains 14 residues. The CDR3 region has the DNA TGTGCCAGCAGGTCAGGACAGAGTCTGGGCGGCTACACCTTC. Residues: CASRSGQSLGGYTF. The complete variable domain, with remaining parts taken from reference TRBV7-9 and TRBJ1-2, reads DTGVSQNPRHKITKRGQNVTFRCDPISEHNRLYWYRQTLGQGPEFLTYFQNEAQLEKSRLLSDRFSAERPKGSFSTLEIQRTEQGDSAMYLCASRSGQSLGGYTFGSGTRLTVV.

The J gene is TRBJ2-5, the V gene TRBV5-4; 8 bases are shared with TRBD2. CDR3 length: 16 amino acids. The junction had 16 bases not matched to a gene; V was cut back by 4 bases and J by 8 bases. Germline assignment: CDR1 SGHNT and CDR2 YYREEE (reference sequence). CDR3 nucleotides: TGTGCCAGCAGCCTCGGGGGGGAGGACCACGGTCAAACCCAGTACTTC. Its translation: CASSLGGEDHGQTQYF.

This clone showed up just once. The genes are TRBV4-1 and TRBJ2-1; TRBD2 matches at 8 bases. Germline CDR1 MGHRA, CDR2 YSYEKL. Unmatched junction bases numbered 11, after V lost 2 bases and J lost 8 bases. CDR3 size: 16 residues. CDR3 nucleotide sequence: TGCGCCAGCAGCCAACTGGCGGGGGGCATAACAGATGAGCAGTTCTTC. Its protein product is CASSQLAGGITDEQFF.

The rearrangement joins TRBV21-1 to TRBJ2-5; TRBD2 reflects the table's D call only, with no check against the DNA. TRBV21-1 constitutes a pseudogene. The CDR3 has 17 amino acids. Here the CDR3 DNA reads TGTGCCAGCAGCAAAGGTATAAGGGTGGTAGCGAAAGAGACCCAGTACTTC. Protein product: CASSKGIRVVAKETQYF.

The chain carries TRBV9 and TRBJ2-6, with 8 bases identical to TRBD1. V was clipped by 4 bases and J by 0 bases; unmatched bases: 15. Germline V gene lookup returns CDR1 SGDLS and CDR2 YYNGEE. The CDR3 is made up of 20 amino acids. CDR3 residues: CASSTHPGQGFFSGANVLTF. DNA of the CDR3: TGTGCCAGCAGCACTCACCCAGGACAGGGTTTCTTCTCTGGGGCCAACGTCCTGACTTTC. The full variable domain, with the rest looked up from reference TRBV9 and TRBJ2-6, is DSGVTQTPKHLITATGQRVTLRCSPRSGDLSVYWYQQSLDQGLQFLIQYYNGEERAKGNILERFSAQQFPDLHSELNLSSLELGDSALYFCASSTHPGQGFFSGANVLTFGAGSRLTVL.

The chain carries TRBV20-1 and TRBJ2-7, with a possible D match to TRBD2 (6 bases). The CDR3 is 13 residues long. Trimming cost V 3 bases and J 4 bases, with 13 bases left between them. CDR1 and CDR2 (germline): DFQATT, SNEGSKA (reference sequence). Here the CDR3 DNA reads TGCAGTGCTAGTCGGATGGGGGGATACGAGCAGTACTTC. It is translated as CSASRMGGYEQYF.

The CDR3, as DNA: TGTGCCTGGAGGCTAGGACAGGGGGCTCCTACCTTC. Amino acids: CAWRLGQGAPTF. The chain links TRBV30 to TRBJ1-2, with TRBD1 identical over 11 bases. V was pared by 3 bases and J by 14 bases, with 8 bases of the junction left unmatched. CDR1 and CDR2 (germline): GTSNPN, SVGIG (reference sequence). This CDR3 is 12 amino acids long.

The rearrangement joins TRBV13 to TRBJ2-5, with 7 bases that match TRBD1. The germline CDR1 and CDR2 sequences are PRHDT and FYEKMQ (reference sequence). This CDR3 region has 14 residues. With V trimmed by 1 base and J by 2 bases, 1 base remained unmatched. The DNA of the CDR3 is TGTGCCAGCAGCTTAGTGACAGGGCAAGAGACCCAGTACTTC. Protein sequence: CASSLVTGQETQYF.

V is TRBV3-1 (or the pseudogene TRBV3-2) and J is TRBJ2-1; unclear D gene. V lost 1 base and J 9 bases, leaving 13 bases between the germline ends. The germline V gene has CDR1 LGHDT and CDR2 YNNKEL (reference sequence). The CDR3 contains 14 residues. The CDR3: CASSQGILRSEQFF. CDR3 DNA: TGTGCCAGCAGCCAAGGTATCCTGAGGAGTGAGCAGTTCTTC.

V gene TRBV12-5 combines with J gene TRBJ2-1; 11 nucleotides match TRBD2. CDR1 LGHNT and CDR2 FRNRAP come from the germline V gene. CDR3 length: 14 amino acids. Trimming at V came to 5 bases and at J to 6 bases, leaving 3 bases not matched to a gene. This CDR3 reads CASGPLAGGNEQFF. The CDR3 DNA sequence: TGTGCTAGTGGTCCGCTAGCGGGAGGCAATGAGCAGTTCTTC.

The CDR3 protein is CASSFFLRGTGQETQYF. In DNA, the CDR3 is TGTGCCAGCAGCTTTTTCCTACGGGGGACAGGACAAGAGACCCAGTACTTC. This chain joins TRBV7-2 and TRBJ2-5; TRBD1 matches at 8 bases. Per germline, CDR1 SGHTA and CDR2 FQGNSA. This CDR3 is built from 17 residues. V lost 3 bases to trimming and J lost 2 bases; unmatched junction nucleotides: 11.

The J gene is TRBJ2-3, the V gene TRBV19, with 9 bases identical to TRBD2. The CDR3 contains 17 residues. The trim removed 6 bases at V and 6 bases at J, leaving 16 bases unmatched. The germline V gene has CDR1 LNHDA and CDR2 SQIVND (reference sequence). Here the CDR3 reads CASRGLLAGARGDTQYF. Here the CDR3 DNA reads TGTGCCAGTAGAGGATTGTTAGCGGGGGCCCGAGGGGATACGCAGTATTTT.

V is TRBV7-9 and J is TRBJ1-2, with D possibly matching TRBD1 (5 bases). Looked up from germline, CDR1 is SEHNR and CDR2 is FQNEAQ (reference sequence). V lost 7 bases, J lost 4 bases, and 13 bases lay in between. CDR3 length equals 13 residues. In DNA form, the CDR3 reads TGTGCCAGCAACCTAAGGGGCGCCTATGGCTACACCTTC. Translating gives CASNLRGAYGYTF.

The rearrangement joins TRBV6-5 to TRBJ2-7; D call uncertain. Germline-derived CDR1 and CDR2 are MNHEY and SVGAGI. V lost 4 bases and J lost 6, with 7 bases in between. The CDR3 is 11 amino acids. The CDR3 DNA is TGTGCCAGCAGTTCCGTCTCCGAGCAGTACTTC. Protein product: CASSSVSEQYF.

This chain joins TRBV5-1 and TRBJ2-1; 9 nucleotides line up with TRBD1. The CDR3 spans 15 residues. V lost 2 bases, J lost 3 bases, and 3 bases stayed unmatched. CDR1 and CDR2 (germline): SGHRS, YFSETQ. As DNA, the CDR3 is TGCGCCAGCAGCTTAGGACAGGGGTTCTACAATGAGCAGTTCTTC. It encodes CASSLGQGFYNEQFF.

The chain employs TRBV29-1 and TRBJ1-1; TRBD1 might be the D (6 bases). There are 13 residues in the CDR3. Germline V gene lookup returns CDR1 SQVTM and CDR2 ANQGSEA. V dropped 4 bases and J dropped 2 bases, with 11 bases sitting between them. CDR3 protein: CSVVYRANTEAFF. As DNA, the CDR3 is TGCAGCGTTGTTTACAGGGCTAACACTGAAGCTTTCTTT.

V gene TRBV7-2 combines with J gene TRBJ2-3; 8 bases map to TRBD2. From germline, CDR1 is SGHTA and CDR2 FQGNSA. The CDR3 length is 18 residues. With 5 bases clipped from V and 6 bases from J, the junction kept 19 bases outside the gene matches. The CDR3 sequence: CASSRERGGASAPDTQYF. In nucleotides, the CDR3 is TGTGCCAGCAGCCGCGAACGGGGGGGTGCTAGCGCCCCCGATACGCAGTATTTT.

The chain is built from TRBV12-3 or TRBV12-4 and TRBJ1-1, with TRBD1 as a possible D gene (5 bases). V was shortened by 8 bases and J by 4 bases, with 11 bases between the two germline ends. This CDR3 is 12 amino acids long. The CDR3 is CASEGDLTEAFF. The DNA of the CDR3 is TGTGCCAGCGAAGGGGATCTCACTGAAGCTTTCTTT.

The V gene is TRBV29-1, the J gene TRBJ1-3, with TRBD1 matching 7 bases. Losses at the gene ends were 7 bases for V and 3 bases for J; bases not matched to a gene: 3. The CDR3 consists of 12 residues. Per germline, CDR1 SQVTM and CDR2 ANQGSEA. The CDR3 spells CSAGGGGNTIYF. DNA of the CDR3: TGCAGCGCAGGGGGTGGTGGAAACACCATATATTTT. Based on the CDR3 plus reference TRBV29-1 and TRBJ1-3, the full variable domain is SAVISQKPSRDICQRGTSLTIQCQVDSQVTMMFWYRQQPGQSLTLIATANQGSEATYESGFVIDKFPISRPNLTFSTLTVSNMSPEDSSIYLCSAGGGGNTIYFGEGSWLTVV.

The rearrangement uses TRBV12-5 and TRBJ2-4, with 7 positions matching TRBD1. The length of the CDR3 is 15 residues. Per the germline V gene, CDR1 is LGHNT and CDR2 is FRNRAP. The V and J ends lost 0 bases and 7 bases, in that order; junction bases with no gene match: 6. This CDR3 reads CASGLVGGGSNIQYF. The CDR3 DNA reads TGTGCTAGTGGTTTGGTAGGGGGCGGCTCGAACATTCAGTACTTC. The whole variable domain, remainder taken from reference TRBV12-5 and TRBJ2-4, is DARVTQTPRHKVTEMGQEVTMRCQPILGHNTVFWYRQTMMQGLELLAYFRNRAPLDDSGMPKDRFSAEMPDATLATLKIQPSEPRDSAVYFCASGLVGGGSNIQYFGAGTRLSVL.

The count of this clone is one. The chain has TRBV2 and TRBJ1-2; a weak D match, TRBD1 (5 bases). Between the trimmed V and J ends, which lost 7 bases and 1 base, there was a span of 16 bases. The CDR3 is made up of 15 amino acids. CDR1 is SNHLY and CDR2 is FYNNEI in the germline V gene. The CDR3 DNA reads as TGTGCCAGCACCCCGAAGAGACAGTTTAACTATGGCTACACCTTC. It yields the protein CASTPKRQFNYGYTF.

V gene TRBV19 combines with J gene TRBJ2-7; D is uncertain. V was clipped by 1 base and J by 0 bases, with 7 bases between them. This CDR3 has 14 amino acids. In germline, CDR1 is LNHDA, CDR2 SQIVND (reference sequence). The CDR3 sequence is CASSIGRSSYEQYF. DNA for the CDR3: TGTGCCAGTAGTATAGGCAGGTCCTCCTACGAGCAGTACTTC.

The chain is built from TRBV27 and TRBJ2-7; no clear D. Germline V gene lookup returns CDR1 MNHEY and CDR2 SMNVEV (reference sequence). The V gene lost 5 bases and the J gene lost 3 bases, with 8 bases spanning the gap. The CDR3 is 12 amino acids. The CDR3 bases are TGTGCCAGCAGTCCCCCTAGCTACGAGCAGTACTTC. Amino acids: CASSPPSYEQYF.

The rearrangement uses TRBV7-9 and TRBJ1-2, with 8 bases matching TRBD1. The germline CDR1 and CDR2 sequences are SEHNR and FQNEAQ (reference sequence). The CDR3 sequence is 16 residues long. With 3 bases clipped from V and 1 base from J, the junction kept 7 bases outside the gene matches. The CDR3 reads CASSFRRDRNNYGYTF. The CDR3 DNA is TGTGCCAGCAGCTTTAGGCGGGACAGGAATAACTATGGCTACACCTTC. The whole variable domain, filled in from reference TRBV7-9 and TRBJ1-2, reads DTGVSQNPRHKITKRGQNVTFRCDPISEHNRLYWYRQTLGQGPEFLTYFQNEAQLEKSRLLSDRFSAERPKGSFSTLEIQRTEQGDSAMYLCASSFRRDRNNYGYTFGSGTRLTVV.

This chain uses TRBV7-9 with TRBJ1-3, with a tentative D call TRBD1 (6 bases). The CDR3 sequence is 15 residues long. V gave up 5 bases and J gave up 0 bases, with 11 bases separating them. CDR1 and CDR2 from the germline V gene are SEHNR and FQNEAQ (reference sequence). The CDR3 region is CASSPEGVSGNTIYF. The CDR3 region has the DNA TGTGCCAGCAGCCCCGAGGGGGTCTCTGGAAACACCATATATTTT. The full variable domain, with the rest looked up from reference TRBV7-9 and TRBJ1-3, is DTGVSQNPRHKITKRGQNVTFRCDPISEHNRLYWYRQTLGQGPEFLTYFQNEAQLEKSRLLSDRFSAERPKGSFSTLEIQRTEQGDSAMYLCASSPEGVSGNTIYFGEGSWLTVV.

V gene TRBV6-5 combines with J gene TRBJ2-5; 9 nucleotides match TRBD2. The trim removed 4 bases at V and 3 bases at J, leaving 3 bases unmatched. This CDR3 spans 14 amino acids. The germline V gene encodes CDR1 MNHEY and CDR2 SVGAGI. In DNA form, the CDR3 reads TGTGCCAGCAGTTGGGCTAGCGGGGAAGAGACCCAGTACTTC. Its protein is CASSWASGEETQYF.

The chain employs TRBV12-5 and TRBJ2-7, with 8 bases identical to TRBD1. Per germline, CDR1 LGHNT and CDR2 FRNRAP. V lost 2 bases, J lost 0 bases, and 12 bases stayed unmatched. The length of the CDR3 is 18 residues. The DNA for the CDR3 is TGTGCTAGTGGTTTGCCCTCCGGGACAGGTCTAAGCTCCTACGAGCAGTACTTC. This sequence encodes CASGLPSGTGLSSYEQYF.

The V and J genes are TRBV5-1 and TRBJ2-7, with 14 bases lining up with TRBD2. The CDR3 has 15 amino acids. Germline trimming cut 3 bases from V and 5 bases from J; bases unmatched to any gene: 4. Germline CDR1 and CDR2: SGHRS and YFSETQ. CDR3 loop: CASSWGLAGDDEQYF. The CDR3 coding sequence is TGCGCCAGCAGCTGGGGACTAGCGGGAGATGACGAGCAGTACTTC.

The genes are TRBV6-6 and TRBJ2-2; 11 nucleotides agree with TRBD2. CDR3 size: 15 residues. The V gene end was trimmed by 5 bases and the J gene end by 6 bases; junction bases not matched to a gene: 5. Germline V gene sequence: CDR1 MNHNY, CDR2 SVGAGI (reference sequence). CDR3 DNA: TGTGCCAGCAGTCTAGCGGGGGGAGCCCCCGGGGAGCTGTTTTTT. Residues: CASSLAGGAPGELFF.

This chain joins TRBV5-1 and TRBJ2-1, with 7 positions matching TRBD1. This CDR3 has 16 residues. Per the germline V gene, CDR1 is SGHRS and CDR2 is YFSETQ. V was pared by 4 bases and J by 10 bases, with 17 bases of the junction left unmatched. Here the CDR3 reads CASSLRGTAAAGEQFF. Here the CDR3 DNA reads TGCGCCAGCAGCCTGAGGGGGACAGCGGCAGCAGGGGAGCAGTTCTTC.

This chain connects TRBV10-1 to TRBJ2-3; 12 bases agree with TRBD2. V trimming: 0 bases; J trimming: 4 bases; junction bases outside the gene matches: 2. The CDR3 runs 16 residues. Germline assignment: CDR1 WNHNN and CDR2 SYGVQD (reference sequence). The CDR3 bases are TGCGCCAGCAGTGAGTCAGGACTAGCGGGACCAGATACGCAGTATTTT. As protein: CASSESGLAGPDTQYF.

Here the CDR3 DNA reads TGTGCCAGCAGTGAAGCTCCTCGGCGGTCCGAGCAGTACTTC. It is translated as CASSEAPRRSEQYF. This chain uses TRBV2 with TRBJ2-7; D is ambiguous. This CDR3 contains 14 residues. Germline CDR1 SNHLY, CDR2 FYNNEI. The germline V and J ends were trimmed by 0 bases and 6 bases, with 12 bases remaining between them.